These 5 T cell receptor beta chains were sequenced from one sample in a study of blood T cell repertoires in COVID-19. Assay used: immunoSEQ multiplex PCR; TCRdb lists only in-frame clones, some missing. This table holds about 180,000 clones, about 84% found once. Material: peripheral blood. All receptors come from a human donor in a cohort sampled during active COVID-19.

V is TRBV29-1 and J is TRBJ2-7, with D maybe TRBD2 (6 bases). Trimming removed 6 bases at V and 0 bases at J, with 15 bases between. CDR3 length: 14 residues. Germline CDR1 is SQVTM and CDR2 is ANQGSEA. CDR3 DNA: TGCAGCGTGGGGGGTGAGAGGAGCTCCTACGAGCAGTACTTC. This gives the protein CSVGGERSSYEQYF.

The rearrangement links TRBV19 to TRBJ1-1, with unresolved D. The CDR3 runs to 14 residues. Looked up from germline, CDR1 is LNHDA and CDR2 is SQIVND (reference sequence). V dropped 4 bases and J dropped 3 bases, with 12 bases sitting between them. The CDR3 nucleotides read TGTGCCAGTAGTACGAGGGTAGGAGACACTGAAGCTTTCTTT. Its protein product is CASSTRVGDTEAFF.

This clone was observed a few times. This chain connects TRBV7-8 to TRBJ1-1; perhaps TRBD1 as D (5 bases). The germline gives CDR1 SGHVS, CDR2 FQNEAQ. The CDR3 contains 12 residues. V shed 6 bases and J shed 6 bases, with 11 bases lying between them. In nucleotides, the CDR3 is TGTGCCAGCAGTTTCGACAGTTCTGAAGCTTTCTTT. Protein sequence: CASSFDSSEAFF.

The chain has TRBV19 and TRBJ1-1, with TRBD1 matching over 7 bases. Germline V CDR1 and CDR2: LNHDA, SQIVND (reference sequence). J lost 1 base, V lost 5 bases, and 4 bases had no gene match. This CDR3 region has 14 residues. The CDR3 DNA sequence: TGTGCCAGTAGTGACAGGGCTCGGAACACTGAAGCTTTCTTT. Amino acid sequence: CASSDRARNTEAFF.

As concerns this clone: A read error may produce the germline difference seen at one junction end. The chain combines TRBV10-2 with TRBJ1-5; maybe TRBD1 (5 bases). The CDR3 runs to 14 residues. The germline V gene has CDR1 WSHSY and CDR2 SAAADI. For the CDR3, the DNA is TGCGCCACCAGTCCAGGGATAGGCAATCAGCCCCAGCATTTT. It specifies CATSPGIGNQPQHF.